This is a list of T cell receptor beta chains from one sample in a study of CD8+ T cells in alopecia areata. Only in-frame clones appear in the TCRdb table, and some are missing; sequencing was by immunoSEQ multiplex PCR. The table lists some 210,000 clones, approximately 52% of them singletons. The sequences come from CD4+ T cells sorted from blood, collected at week 0. The source is a human donor with alopecia areata. The CDR3 runs from the conserved cysteine through the conserved F or W. D genes are given only for firm matches. Clone size is not always given. Where it is, it says once, few, many or a class for expanded clones.

clone_size	v_call	d_call	j_call	cdr3_aa	cdr3_nt
-	TRBV30	-	TRBJ2-3	CAWSLRGFTDTQYF	TGTGCCTGGAGTTTAAGGGGTTTCACAGATACGCAGTATTTT
-	TRBV29-1	-	TRBJ1-2	CSVGVVYGYTF	TGCAGCGTTGGAGTGGTCTATGGCTACACCTTC
-	TRBV7-9	TRBD1	TRBJ1-6	CASSPTGQGESSPLHF	TGTGCCAGCAGCCCCACAGGGCAGGGGGAAAGTTCACCCCTCCACTTT
-	TRBV27	-	TRBJ2-3	CASSWDLRVSRDTQYF	TGTGCCAGCAGTTGGGACCTAAGGGTGTCAAGGGATACGCAGTATTTT
-	TRBV30	TRBD2	TRBJ2-1	CAWTSGGAMNNEQFF	TGTGCCTGGACTAGCGGGGGGGCGATGAACAATGAGCAGTTCTTC
-	TRBV5-1	-	TRBJ2-5	CASSLVGSSQETQYF	TGCGCCAGCAGCTTGGTCGGCTCATCACAAGAGACCCAGTACTTC
few	TRBV2	TRBD2	TRBJ2-5	CASNPRTSGQGTQYF	TGTGCCAGCAACCCACGGACTAGCGGCCAAGGGACCCAGTACTTC
-	TRBV4-1	TRBD2	TRBJ2-4	CASSQGTSPHF	TGCGCCAGCAGCCAAGGGACTAGCCCACACTTC
-	TRBV29-1	-	TRBJ1-1	CSVEARLTVEAFF	TGCAGCGTTGAAGCCCGACTTACAGTGGAAGCTTTCTTT
few	TRBV20-1	-	TRBJ2-1	CSADSYNEQFF	TGCAGTGCTGACTCCTACAATGAGCAGTTCTTC
-	TRBV25-1	-	TRBJ2-7	CASSEPRQAVDEQYF	TGTGCCAGCAGTGAACCCAGGCAGGCAGTCGACGAGCAGTACTTC
few	TRBV5-4	-	TRBJ2-5	CASSLPGQRQETQYF	TGTGCCAGCAGCCTACCGGGACAAAGGCAAGAGACCCAGTACTTC
-	TRBV29-1	-	TRBJ1-1	CSVLITLDGAEAFF	TGCAGCGTTCTGATAACGCTAGACGGAGCAGAAGCTTTCTTT
few	TRBV5-1	-	TRBJ2-3	CASSLVGSGSTDTQYF	TGCGCCAGCAGCTTAGTTGGGAGCGGGAGCACAGATACGCAGTATTTT
-	TRBV4-1	TRBD1	TRBJ2-2	CASGTANTGELFF	TGCGCCAGCGGGACAGCGAACACCGGGGAGCTGTTTTTT
-	TRBV7-9	TRBD1	TRBJ1-2	CASSFDRDTYGYTF	TGTGCCAGCAGCTTCGACAGGGATACCTATGGCTACACCTTC
-	TRBV7-2	TRBD2	TRBJ2-3	CASSLSLAGDHTQYF	TGTGCCAGCAGCTTATCCTTAGCGGGGGACCATACGCAGTATTTT
-	TRBV29-1	TRBD1	TRBJ2-1	CSAAGTVYNEQFF	TGCAGCGCCGCTGGGACAGTATACAATGAGCAGTTCTTC
-	TRBV7-2	TRBD1	TRBJ2-2	CASSRRDSASRELFF	TGTGCCAGCAGCCGTCGGGACAGCGCTAGCAGGGAGCTGTTTTTT
-	TRBV29-1	-	TRBJ1-1	CSVDRGGRVTEAFF	TGCAGCGTTGATCGCGGGGGACGTGTCACTGAAGCTTTCTTT
-	TRBV18	TRBD1	TRBJ1-5	CASSPGTGFNQPQHF	TGTGCCAGCTCACCAGGGACAGGTTTCAATCAGCCCCAGCATTTT
-	TRBV6-1	-	TRBJ1-2	CASRTFSPHGYTF	TGTGCCAGCAGGACTTTCTCGCCCCATGGCTACACCTTC
once	TRBV25-1	-	TRBJ2-6	CASSKGSGANVLTF	TGTGCCAGCAGCAAGGGTAGTGGGGCCAACGTCCTGACTTTC
-	TRBV29-1	TRBD1	TRBJ1-1	CSGGTGPITEAFF	TGCAGCGGTGGGACAGGGCCAATAACTGAAGCTTTCTTT
-	TRBV5-4	TRBD1	TRBJ2-7	CASSLGQDWEQYF	TGTGCCAGCAGCCTCGGACAGGATTGGGAGCAGTACTTC
-	TRBV29-1	-	TRBJ1-2	CSVEDPGVYGYTF	TGCAGCGTTGAAGATCCGGGGGTTTATGGCTACACCTTC
-	TRBV9	TRBD2	TRBJ2-7	CASSGTSGRAGEQYF	TGTGCCAGCAGTGGGACTAGCGGGAGGGCCGGAGAGCAGTACTTC
-	TRBV4-1	TRBD1	TRBJ1-2	CASSRIPGQAGSYGYTF	TGCGCCAGCAGCCGCATTCCGGGACAGGCCGGTTCCTATGGCTACACCTTC
once	TRBV11-1	-	TRBJ2-5	CASSLGLGVETQYF	TGTGCCAGCAGCTTAGGACTAGGGGTGGAGACCCAGTACTTC
once	TRBV7-9	-	TRBJ2-6	CASSRPGRPGANVLTF	TGTGCCAGCAGCCGTCCGGGGAGGCCTGGGGCCAACGTCCTGACTTTC
once	TRBV6-6	-	TRBJ1-2	CASNDRRTFYGYTF	TGTGCCAGCAACGACAGGAGGACCTTCTATGGCTACACCTTC
-	TRBV19	-	TRBJ2-3	CASMGWRTGTQYF	TGTGCCAGTATGGGCTGGAGGACGGGTACGCAGTATTTT
-	TRBV5-1	-	TRBJ2-7	CASSLNMGEGLFRGQYF	TGCGCCAGCAGCTTAAATATGGGCGAGGGTTTGTTCCGAGGGCAGTACTTC
-	TRBV5-1	TRBD1	TRBJ2-4	CASSPGTGGNIQYF	TGCGCCAGCAGCCCTGGGACAGGGGGAAACATTCAGTACTTC
-	TRBV11-2	-	TRBJ2-7	CASSSPPTNYEQYF	TGTGCCAGCAGCTCGCCCCCTACTAACTACGAGCAGTACTTC
-	TRBV16	TRBD1	TRBJ1-2	CASSPGQGEVGYTF	TGTGCCAGCAGCCCAGGACAGGGGGAAGTTGGCTACACCTTC
-	TRBV6-5	TRBD1	TRBJ2-7	CASGRDRGGYEQYF	TGTGCCAGCGGGCGGGACAGGGGTGGCTACGAGCAGTACTTC
once	TRBV7-3	TRBD1	TRBJ1-2	CASSITGTGGYGYTF	TGTGCCAGCAGCATTACCGGGACAGGTGGCTATGGCTACACCTTC
-	TRBV7-6	-	TRBJ2-5	CASSLPQETQYF	TGTGCCAGCAGCTTGCCCCAAGAGACCCAGTACTTC
few	TRBV7-9	-	TRBJ1-2	CASSPFGTFSGYTF	TGTGCCAGCAGCCCATTCGGGACATTTAGCGGCTACACCTTC
few	TRBV7-9	-	TRBJ1-2	CASSPESGGYTF	TGTGCCAGCAGCCCGGAGTCAGGTGGCTACACCTTC
-	TRBV7-3	TRBD1	TRBJ2-7	CASSPTRTGISYEQYF	TGTGCCAGCAGCCCGACGAGGACAGGGATCTCCTACGAGCAGTACTTC
once	TRBV5-1	-	TRBJ2-5	CASSSGTAGGTQYF	TGCGCCAGCAGCTCCGGGACGGCCGGCGGGACCCAGTACTTC
-	TRBV6-1	-	TRBJ1-3	CASSETSGNTIYF	TGTGCCAGCAGTGAAACCTCTGGAAACACCATATATTTT
-	TRBV4-2	TRBD2	TRBJ2-1	CASSQTAGGRYNEQFF	TGTGCCAGCAGCCAAACGGCGGGGGGGCGTTACAATGAGCAGTTCTTC
-	TRBV7-2	-	TRBJ2-2	CASGSNTGELFF	TGTGCCAGCGGTTCGAACACCGGGGAGCTGTTTTTT
once	TRBV7-8	TRBD1	TRBJ1-2	CASSSRQGAGYGYTF	TGTGCCAGCAGCTCGCGACAGGGGGCTGGGTATGGCTACACCTTC
-	TRBV6-6	-	TRBJ2-1	CASSVSGRGVNEQFF	TGTGCCAGCAGTGTCTCTGGACGGGGAGTGAATGAGCAGTTCTTC
-	TRBV7-9	-	TRBJ2-1	CASSSWGDSHNEQFF	TGTGCCAGCAGCTCATGGGGGGACTCCCACAATGAGCAGTTCTTC